Presented here are 11 T cell receptor beta chains from one specimen sequenced in a study of T-cell memory formation after mild COVID-19. TCRdb re-derived calls from the 5' RACE reads in MiXCR, one entry per CDR3 protein. The sample lists about 340,000 distinct CDR3 sequences; about an eighth were seen once. The sequencing input was PBMCs or a T cell subset sorted from them (not recorded which). Receptors were obtained from a man aged 18 to 35 who had mild COVID-19 (a few samples of this study predate the infection). Cell type and time point are not known.

This clonotype appeared a few times. Written as DNA, the CDR3 is TGTGCCACCAGCAGGACAGGGGATTGGTACGAGCAGTACTTC. Protein: CATSRTGDWYEQYF. This chain joins TRBV15 and TRBJ2-7; 8 positions match TRBD1. The length of the CDR3 is 14 residues. The germline CDR1 and CDR2 sequences are LNHNV and YYDKDF (reference sequence). With V trimmed by 3 bases and J by 4 bases, 5 bases remained unmatched.

This clonotype was recorded at least ten times. The V call is TRBV20-1, the J call TRBJ2-5; D unclear. Trimming removed 5 bases from V and 3 bases from J, with 4 bases in between. The CDR3 covers 10 residues. Germline assignment: CDR1 DFQATT and CDR2 SNEGSKA (reference sequence). CDR3 residues: CSASKETQYF. The CDR3 coding sequence is TGCAGTGCTTCCAAAGAGACCCAGTACTTC.

This clonotype was observed a few times. V gene TRBV5-1 combines with J gene TRBJ2-6, with D uncertain. V gave up 3 bases and J gave up 0 bases, with 7 bases separating them. CDR1 and CDR2 (germline): SGHRS, YFSETQ. The CDR3 loop spans 15 amino acids. CDR3: CASSSTLSGANVLTF. In DNA, the CDR3 is TGCGCCAGCAGCTCAACCCTCTCTGGGGCCAACGTCCTGACTTTC.

The J gene is TRBJ2-7, the V gene TRBV6-2 or TRBV6-3; TRBD2 is a possible D gene (5 bases). CDR3 length: 13 residues. CDR1 and CDR2 (germline): MNHEY, SVGEGT. Between the trimmed V and J ends, which lost 6 bases and 2 bases, there was a span of 11 bases. CDR3 bases: TGTGCCAGCAGCCCCCCGGGGACCTACGAGCAGTACTTC. Protein sequence: CASSPPGTYEQYF.

This chain joins TRBV12-3 or TRBV12-4 and TRBJ2-3; no reliable D call. The CDR3 loop spans 11 amino acids. V lost 7 bases and J lost 6, with 8 bases in between. Here the CDR3 DNA reads TGTGCCAGCACAGAAACCGATACGCAGTATTTT. This sequence encodes CASTETDTQYF.

Notes on this clonotype: A much larger clone lies a single base off, so this may be a read error. V gene TRBV12-3 or TRBV12-4 combines with J gene TRBJ2-3; D is unclear. Trimming removed 5 bases at V and 7 bases at J, with 22 bases between. This CDR3 spans 16 amino acids. This chain's CDR3 is CASSGDEPDRRNTQYF. The CDR3 DNA reads TGTGCCAGCAGTGGAGATGAACCTGACCGGCGAAATACGCAGTATTTT.

This clonotype was picked up a small number of times. The rearrangement uses TRBV6-6 and TRBJ1-3; possibly TRBD1 for D (5 bases). The CDR3 contains 13 residues. Germline values: CDR1 MNHNY, CDR2 SVGAGI (reference sequence). Trimming removed 8 bases from V and 2 bases from J, with 10 bases in between. CDR3 residues: CASGGYPGNTIYF. Here the CDR3 DNA reads TGTGCCAGCGGGGGGTACCCTGGAAACACCATATATTTT.

This rearrangement joins TRBV7-9 to TRBJ1-3; D unclear. V lost 4 bases and J lost 0, with 13 bases in between. CDR1 is SEHNR and CDR2 is FQNEAQ in the germline V gene (reference sequence). CDR3 length equals 16 residues. In nucleotides, the CDR3 is TGTGCCAGCAGCTCGGGATCAACGCTCTCTGGAAACACCATATATTTT. Its protein product is CASSSGSTLSGNTIYF.

The chain is built from TRBV7-3 and TRBJ2-3, with 11 bases aligning to TRBD1. This CDR3 has 16 amino acids. Looked up from germline, CDR1 is SGHTA and CDR2 is FQGTGA. V was pared by 5 bases and J by 4 bases, with 8 bases of the junction left unmatched. CDR3 nucleotides: TGTGCCAGCAGCCCCCGGACAGGGGGCTTGGCAGATACGCAGTATTTT. Encoded protein: CASSPRTGGLADTQYF.

The chain links TRBV5-1 to TRBJ2-1; a weak D match, TRBD1 (5 bases). The V end was cut by 2 bases, the J end by 6 bases, with 12 bases between. This CDR3 region has 14 residues. CDR1 and CDR2 from the germline V gene are SGHRS and YFSETQ. CDR3 in amino acids: CASSLQDGLNEQFF. DNA of the CDR3: TGCGCCAGCAGCTTACAGGACGGCCTCAATGAGCAGTTCTTC.

The chain is built from TRBV15 and TRBJ1-1, with D tentatively TRBD1 (6 bases). Trimming cost V 6 bases and J 3 bases, with 14 bases left between them. The CDR3 totals 14 residues. Germline V gene lookup returns CDR1 LNHNV and CDR2 YYDKDF (reference sequence). The chain's CDR3 is CATRDSGAYTEAFF. DNA of the CDR3: TGTGCCACCAGGGACTCAGGGGCGTACACTGAAGCTTTCTTT.